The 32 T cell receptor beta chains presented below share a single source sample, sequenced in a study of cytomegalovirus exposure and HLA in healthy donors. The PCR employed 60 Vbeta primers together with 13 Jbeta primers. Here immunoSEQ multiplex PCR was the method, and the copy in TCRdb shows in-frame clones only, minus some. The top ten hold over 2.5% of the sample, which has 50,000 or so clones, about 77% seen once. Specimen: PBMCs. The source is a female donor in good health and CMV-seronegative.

CDR3 residues: CASQGTSGSRQYF. CDR3 nucleotide sequence: TGTGCCAGCCAAGGGACTAGCGGGAGCCGGCAGTACTTC. V gene TRBV2 combines with J gene TRBJ2-7, with 14 bases identical to TRBD2. V lost 8 bases to trimming and J lost 9 bases; unmatched junction nucleotides: 6. The CDR3 has 13 residues. Germline loops: CDR1 SNHLY, CDR2 FYNNEI.

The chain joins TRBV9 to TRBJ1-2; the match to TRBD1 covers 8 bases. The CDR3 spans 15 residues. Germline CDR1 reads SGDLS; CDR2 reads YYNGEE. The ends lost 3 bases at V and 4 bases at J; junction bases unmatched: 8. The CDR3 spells CASSDSTGASYGYTF. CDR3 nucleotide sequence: TGTGCCAGCAGCGACTCGACAGGGGCAAGCTATGGCTACACCTTC.

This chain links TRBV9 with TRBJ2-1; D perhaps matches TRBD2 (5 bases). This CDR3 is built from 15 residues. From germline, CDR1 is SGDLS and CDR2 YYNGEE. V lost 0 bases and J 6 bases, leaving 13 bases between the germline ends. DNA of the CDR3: TGTGCCAGCAGCGTAGTTCCTAGCCCGGGCAATGAGCAGTTCTTC. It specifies CASSVVPSPGNEQFF.

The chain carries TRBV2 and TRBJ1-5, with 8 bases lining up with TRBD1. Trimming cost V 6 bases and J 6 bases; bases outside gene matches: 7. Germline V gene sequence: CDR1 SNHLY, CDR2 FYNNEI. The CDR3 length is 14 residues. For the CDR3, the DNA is TGTGCCAGCAGCGGACAGGGAGTCGCTCAGCCCCAGCATTTT. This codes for CASSGQGVAQPQHF.

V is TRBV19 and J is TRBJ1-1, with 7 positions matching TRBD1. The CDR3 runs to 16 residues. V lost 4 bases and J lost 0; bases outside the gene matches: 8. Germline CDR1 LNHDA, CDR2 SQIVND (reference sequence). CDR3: CASSNGRGALNTEAFF. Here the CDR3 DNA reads TGTGCCAGTAGTAATGGCAGGGGGGCCCTGAACACTGAAGCTTTCTTT.

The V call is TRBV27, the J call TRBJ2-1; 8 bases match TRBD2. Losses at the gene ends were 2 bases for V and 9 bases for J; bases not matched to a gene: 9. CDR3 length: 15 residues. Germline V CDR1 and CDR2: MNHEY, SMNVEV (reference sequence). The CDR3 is CASSLSRTSSFEQFF. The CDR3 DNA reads TGTGCCAGCAGTTTAAGTCGGACTAGCAGCTTTGAGCAGTTCTTC.

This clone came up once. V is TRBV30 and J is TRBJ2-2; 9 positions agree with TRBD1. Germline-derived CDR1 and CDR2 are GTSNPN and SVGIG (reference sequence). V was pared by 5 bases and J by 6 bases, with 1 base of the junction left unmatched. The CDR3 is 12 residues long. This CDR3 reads CAWGTGPGELFF. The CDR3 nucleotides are TGTGCCTGGGGGACAGGGCCCGGGGAGCTGTTTTTT.

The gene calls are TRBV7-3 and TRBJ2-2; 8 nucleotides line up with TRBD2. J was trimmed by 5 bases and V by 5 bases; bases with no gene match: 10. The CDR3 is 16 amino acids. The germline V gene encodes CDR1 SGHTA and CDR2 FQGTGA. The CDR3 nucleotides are TGTGCCAGCAGCCCACCGGGGGGGCAAGAGACCGGGGAGCTGTTTTTT. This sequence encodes CASSPPGGQETGELFF.

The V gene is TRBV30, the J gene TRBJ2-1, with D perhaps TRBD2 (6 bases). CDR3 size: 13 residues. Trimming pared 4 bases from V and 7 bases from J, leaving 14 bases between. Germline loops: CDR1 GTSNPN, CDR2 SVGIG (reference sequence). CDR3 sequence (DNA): TGTGCCTGGACGGAGGGGTTTGCGAATGAGCAGTTCTTC. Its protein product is CAWTEGFANEQFF.

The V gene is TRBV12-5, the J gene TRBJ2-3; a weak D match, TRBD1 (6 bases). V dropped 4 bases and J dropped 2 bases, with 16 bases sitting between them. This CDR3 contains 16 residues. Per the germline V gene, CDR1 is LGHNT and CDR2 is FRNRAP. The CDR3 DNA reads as TGTGCTAGTGGTTCCTCCCGGACAGTGTTCACAGATACGCAGTATTTT. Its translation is CASGSSRTVFTDTQYF.

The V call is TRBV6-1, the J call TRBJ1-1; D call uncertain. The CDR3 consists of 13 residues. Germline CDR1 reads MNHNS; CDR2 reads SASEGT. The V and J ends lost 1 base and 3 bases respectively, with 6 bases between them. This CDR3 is CASSEGMYTEAFF. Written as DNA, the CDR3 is TGTGCCAGCAGTGAAGGTATGTACACTGAAGCTTTCTTT.

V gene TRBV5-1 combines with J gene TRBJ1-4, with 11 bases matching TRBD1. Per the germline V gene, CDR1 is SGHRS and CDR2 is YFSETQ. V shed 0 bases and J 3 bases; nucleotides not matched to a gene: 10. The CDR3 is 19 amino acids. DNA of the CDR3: TGCGCCAGCAGCTTGGAGGGACAGGGGGTTCTTGTAGCTAATGAAAAACTGTTTTTT. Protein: CASSLEGQGVLVANEKLFF.

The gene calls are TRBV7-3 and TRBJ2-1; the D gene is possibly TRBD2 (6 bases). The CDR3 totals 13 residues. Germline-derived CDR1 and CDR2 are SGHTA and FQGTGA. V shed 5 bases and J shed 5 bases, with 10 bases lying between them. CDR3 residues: CASSRSSDNEQFF. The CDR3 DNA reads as TGTGCCAGCAGCCGGTCTAGCGACAATGAGCAGTTCTTC.

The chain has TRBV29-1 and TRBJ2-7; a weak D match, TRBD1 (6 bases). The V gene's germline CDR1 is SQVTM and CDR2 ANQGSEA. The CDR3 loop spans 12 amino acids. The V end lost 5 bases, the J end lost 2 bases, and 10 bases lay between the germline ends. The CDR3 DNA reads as TGCAGCGTTAGGCAGGGGACCTACGAGCAGTACTTC. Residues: CSVRQGTYEQYF.

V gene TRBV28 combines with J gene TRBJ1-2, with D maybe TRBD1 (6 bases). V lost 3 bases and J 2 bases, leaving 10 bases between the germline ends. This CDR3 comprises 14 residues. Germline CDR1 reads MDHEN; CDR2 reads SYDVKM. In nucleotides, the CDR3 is TGTGCCAGCAGTTTTGAGGGGGTCAACTATGGCTACACCTTC. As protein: CASSFEGVNYGYTF.

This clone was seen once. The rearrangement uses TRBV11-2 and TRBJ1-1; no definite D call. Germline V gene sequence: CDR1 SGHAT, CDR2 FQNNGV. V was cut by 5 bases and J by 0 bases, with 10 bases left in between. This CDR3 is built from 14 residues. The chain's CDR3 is CASSLTGMNTEAFF. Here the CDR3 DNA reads TGTGCCAGCAGCCTCACGGGTATGAACACTGAAGCTTTCTTT.

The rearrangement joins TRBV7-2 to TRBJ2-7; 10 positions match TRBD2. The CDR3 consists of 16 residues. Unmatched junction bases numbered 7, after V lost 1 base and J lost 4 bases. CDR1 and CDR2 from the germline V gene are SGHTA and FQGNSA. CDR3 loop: CASSLGSGGASYEQYF. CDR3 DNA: TGTGCCAGCAGCTTAGGGAGCGGGGGGGCTTCGTACGAGCAGTACTTC.

The CDR3 sequence: CASSQDLQGGDYQETQYF. CDR3 in DNA: TGTGCCAGCAGCCAAGATCTTCAGGGGGGCGACTATCAAGAGACCCAGTACTTC. This chain joins TRBV4-2 and TRBJ2-5, with a weak D call TRBD1 (7 bases). The germline V gene encodes CDR1 LGHNA and CDR2 YNFKEQ. This CDR3 spans 18 amino acids. V was trimmed by 0 bases and J by 2 bases, leaving 19 bases between them.

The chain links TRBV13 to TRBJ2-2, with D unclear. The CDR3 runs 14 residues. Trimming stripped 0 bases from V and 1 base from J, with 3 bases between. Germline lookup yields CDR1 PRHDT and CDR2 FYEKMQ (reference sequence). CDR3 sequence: CASSLGLNTGELFF. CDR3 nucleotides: TGTGCCAGCAGCTTAGGCTTGAACACCGGGGAGCTGTTTTTT. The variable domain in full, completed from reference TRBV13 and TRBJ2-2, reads AAGVIQSPRHLIKEKRETATLKCYPIPRHDTVYWYQQGPGQDPQFLISFYEKMQSDKGSIPDRFSAQQFSDYHSELNMSSLELGDSALYFCASSLGLNTGELFFGEGSRLTVL.

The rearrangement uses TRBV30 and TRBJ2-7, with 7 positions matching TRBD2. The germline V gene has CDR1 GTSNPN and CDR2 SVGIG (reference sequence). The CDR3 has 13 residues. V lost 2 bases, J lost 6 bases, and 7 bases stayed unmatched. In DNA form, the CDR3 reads TGTGCCTGGAGTTTCCAGACTAGCAGCGAGCAGTACTTC. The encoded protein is CAWSFQTSSEQYF.

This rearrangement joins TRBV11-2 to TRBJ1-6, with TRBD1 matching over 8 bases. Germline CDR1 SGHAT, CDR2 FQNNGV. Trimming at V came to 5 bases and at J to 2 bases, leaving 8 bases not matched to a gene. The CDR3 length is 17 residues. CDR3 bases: TGTGCCAGCAGCCTCGTAGCAGGGGGCCCCTATAATTCACCCCTCCACTTT. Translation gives CASSLVAGGPYNSPLHF.

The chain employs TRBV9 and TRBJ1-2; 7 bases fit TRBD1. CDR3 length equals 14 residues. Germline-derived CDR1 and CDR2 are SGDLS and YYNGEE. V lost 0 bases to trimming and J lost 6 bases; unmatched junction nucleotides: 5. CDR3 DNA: TGTGCCAGCAGCGTAGTACCGGGGACAGATGGCTACACCTTC. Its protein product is CASSVVPGTDGYTF.

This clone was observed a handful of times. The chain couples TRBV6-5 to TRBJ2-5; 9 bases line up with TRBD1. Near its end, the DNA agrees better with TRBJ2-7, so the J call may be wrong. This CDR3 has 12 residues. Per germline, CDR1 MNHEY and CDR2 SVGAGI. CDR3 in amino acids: CASSRQGGEQYF. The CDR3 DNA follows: TGTGCCAGCAGTAGACAGGGGGGCGAGCAGTACTTC.

CDR3 in amino acids: CASSVRQGHPVLF. The DNA for the CDR3 is TGTGCCAGCAGCGTACGACAGGGCCATCCGGTCCTCTTC. J is TRBJ2-1 and V is TRBV21-1; no check of the table's D call, TRBD1, against the DNA was made. TRBV21-1 is shown as a pseudogene. This CDR3 is built from 13 residues.

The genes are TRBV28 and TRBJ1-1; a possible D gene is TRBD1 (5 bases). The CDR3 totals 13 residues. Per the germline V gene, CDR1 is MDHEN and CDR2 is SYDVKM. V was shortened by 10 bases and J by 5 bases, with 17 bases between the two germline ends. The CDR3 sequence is CAILTGGWTEAFF. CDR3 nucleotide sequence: TGTGCCATATTAACGGGGGGGTGGACTGAAGCTTTCTTT. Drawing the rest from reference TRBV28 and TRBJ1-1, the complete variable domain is DVKVTQSSRYLVKRTGEKVFLECVQDMDHENMFWYRQDPGLGLRLIYFSYDVKMKEKGDIPEGYSVSREKKERFSLILESASTNQTSMYLCAILTGGWTEAFFGQGTRLTVV.

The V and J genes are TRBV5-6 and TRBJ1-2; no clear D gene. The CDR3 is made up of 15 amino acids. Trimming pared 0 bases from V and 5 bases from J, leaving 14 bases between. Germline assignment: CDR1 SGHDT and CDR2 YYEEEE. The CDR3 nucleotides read TGTGCCAGCAGCTTGGATTTAAGGGAGGAGTATGGCTACACCTTC. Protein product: CASSLDLREEYGYTF.

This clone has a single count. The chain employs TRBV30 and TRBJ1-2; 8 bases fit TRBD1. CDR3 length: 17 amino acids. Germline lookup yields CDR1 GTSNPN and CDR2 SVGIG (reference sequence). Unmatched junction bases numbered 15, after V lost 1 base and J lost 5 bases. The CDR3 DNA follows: TGTGCCTGGAGTGCTCCGAGGACAGGGACTTCTAGATATGGCTACACCTTC. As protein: CAWSAPRTGTSRYGYTF.

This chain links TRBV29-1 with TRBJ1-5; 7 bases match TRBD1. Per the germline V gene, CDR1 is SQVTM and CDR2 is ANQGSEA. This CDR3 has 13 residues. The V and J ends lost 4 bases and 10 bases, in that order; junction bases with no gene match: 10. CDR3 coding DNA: TGCAGCGTTGCTCCCGGGACAGCGAGCCCCCAGCATTTT. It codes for CSVAPGTASPQHF.

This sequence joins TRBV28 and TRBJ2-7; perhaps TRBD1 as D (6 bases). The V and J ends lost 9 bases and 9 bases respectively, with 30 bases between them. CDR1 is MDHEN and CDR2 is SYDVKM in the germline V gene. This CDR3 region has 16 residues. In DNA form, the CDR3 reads TGTGCCAGTATTAAGGGGGTCGACACTCCTTCACGGGGGCAGTACTTC. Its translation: CASIKGVDTPSRGQYF.

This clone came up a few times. The CDR3 reads CASSLTSGGANEQFF. The DNA of the CDR3 is TGTGCCAGCTCGTTGACTAGCGGGGGGGCCAATGAGCAGTTCTTC. The V gene is TRBV4-2, the J gene TRBJ2-1; the match to TRBD2 covers 14 bases. Germline V gene lookup returns CDR1 LGHNA and CDR2 YNFKEQ. The CDR3 sequence is 15 residues long. With 8 bases clipped from V and 6 bases from J, the junction kept 6 bases outside the gene matches.

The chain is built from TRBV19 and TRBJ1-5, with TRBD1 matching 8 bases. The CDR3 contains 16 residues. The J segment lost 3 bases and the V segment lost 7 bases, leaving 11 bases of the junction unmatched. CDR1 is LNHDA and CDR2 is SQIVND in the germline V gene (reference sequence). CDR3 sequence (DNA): TGTGCCAGTAACCTCAGCCGGGACAGGAACAATCAGCCCCAGCATTTT. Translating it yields CASNLSRDRNNQPQHF.

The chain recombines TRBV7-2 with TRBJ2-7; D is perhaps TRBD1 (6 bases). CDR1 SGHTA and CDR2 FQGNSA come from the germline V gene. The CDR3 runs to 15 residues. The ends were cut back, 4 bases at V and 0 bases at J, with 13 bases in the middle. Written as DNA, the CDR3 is TGTGCCAGCAGCTCCCAGGGGACGGGCTCCTACGAGCAGTACTTC. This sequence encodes CASSSQGTGSYEQYF.